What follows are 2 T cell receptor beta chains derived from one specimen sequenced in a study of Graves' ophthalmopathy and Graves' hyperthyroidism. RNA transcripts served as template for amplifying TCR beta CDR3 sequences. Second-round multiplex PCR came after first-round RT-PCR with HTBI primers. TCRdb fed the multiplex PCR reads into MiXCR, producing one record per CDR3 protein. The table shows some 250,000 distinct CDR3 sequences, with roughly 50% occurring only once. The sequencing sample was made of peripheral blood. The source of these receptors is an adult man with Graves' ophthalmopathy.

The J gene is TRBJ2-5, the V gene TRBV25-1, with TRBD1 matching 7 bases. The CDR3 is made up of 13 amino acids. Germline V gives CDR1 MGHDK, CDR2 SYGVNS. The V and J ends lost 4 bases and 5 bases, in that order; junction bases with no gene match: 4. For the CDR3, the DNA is TGTGCCAGCAGTGGACAGGGTAGGGAGACCCAGTACTTC. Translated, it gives CASSGQGRETQYF. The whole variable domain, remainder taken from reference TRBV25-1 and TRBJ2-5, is EADIYQTPRYLVIGTGKKITLECSQTMGHDKMYWYQQDPGMELHLIHYSYGVNSTEKGDLSSESTVSRIRTEHFPLTLESARPSHTSQYLCASSGQGRETQYFGPGTRLLVL.

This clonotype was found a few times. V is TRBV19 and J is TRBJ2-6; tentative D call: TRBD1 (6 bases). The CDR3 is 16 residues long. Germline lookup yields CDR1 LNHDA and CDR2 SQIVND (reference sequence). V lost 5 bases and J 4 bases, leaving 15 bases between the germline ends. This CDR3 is CASSLRTVSGANVLTF. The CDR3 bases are TGTGCCAGTAGTCTTAGGACAGTTTCAGGGGCCAACGTCCTGACTTTC.